This TCR beta chain was identified during a study of T cells in localized non-small cell lung cancer. Whole-study results and caveats: With higher T cell density in blood came longer overall survival. Heterogeneity is still possible, as just one tumor region was sequenced.

CDR1 is MNHGY and CDR2 is SAAAGT in the germline V gene. Trimming cost V 6 bases and J 5 bases; bases outside gene matches: 6. The CDR3 is 14 residues long. Profiling relied on immunoSEQ multiplex PCR, and the TCRdb table lists in-frame clones only, not all of them. The sample lists over a thousand clones; approximately 30% were seen once. About this clone itself: Antigen specificity is unknown.

This specimen was lung tumor tissue, taken before any cancer treatment. This sequence was found in a male donor at least 60 years old with stage I lung adenocarcinoma. J is TRBJ2-5 and V is TRBV6-8; TRBD2 matches at 10 bases. This CDR3 is CASSSSGGAETQYF. The CDR3 nucleotides are TGTGCCAGCAGCTCGAGCGGGGGGGCTGAGACCCAGTACTTC.